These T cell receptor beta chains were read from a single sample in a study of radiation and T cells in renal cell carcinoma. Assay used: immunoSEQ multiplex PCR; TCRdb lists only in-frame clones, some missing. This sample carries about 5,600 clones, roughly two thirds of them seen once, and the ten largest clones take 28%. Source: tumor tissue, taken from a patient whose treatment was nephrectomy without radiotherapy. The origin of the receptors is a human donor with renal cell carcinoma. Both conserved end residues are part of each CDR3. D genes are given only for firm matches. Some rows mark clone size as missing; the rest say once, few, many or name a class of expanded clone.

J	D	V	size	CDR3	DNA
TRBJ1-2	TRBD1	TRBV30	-	CAWSGGQGAMTNYGYTF	TGTGCCTGGAGTGGGGGACAGGGGGCGATGACTAACTATGGCTACACCTTC
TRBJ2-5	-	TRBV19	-	CASSARLGRETQYF	TGTGCCAGTAGTGCCAGACTGGGAAGGGAGACCCAGTACTTC
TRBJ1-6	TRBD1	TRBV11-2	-	CASSSGQGWDSPLHF	TGTGCCAGCAGCTCCGGACAGGGGTGGGATTCACCCCTCCACTTT
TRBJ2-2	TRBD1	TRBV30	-	CAWRPGTGGGELFF	TGTGCCTGGAGGCCGGGGACAGGGGGCGGGGAGCTGTTTTTT
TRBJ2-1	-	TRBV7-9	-	CATIRAAYNEQFF	TGTGCCACAATACGGGCGGCCTACAATGAGCAGTTCTTC
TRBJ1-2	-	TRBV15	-	CATSREYVANYGYTF	TGTGCCACCAGCAGAGAATACGTAGCTAACTATGGCTACACCTTC
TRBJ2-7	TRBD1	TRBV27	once	CASSSNPGQGFYEQYF	TGTGCCAGCAGTTCGAACCCGGGACAGGGTTTCTACGAGCAGTACTTC
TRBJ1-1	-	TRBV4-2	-	CASSQDYSGAEAFF	TGTGCCAGCAGCCAAGATTATAGCGGCGCTGAAGCTTTCTTT
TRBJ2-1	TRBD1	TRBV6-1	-	CASSEDSRGRNEQFF	TGTGCCAGCAGTGAAGATTCCAGGGGGCGCAATGAGCAGTTCTTC
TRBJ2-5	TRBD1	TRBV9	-	CASSQADRVKETQYF	TGTGCCAGCAGCCAAGCGGACAGGGTCAAAGAGACCCAGTACTTC
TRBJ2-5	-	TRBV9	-	CASSIAGTVQETQYF	TGTGCCAGCAGCATAGCAGGGACGGTACAAGAGACCCAGTACTTC
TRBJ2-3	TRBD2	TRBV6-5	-	CASSYSGRTSTDTQYF	TGTGCCAGCAGTTACAGCGGGAGGACTAGCACAGATACGCAGTATTTT
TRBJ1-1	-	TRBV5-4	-	CASSLWAEAFF	TGTGCCAGCAGCTTGTGGGCTGAAGCTTTCTTT
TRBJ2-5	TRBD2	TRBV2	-	CASSETQAGGFETQYF	TGTGCCAGCAGTGAAACGCAAGCGGGGGGCTTCGAGACCCAGTACTTC
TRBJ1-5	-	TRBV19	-	CASKDRSLGQPQHF	TGTGCCAGTAAAGACAGGAGCCTGGGGCAGCCCCAGCATTTT
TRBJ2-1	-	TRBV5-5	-	CASSLYGSVYEQFF	TGTGCCAGCAGCTTGTACGGGAGCGTCTATGAGCAGTTCTTC
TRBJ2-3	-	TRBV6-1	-	CASSLEAGGADTQYF	TGTGCCAGCAGTTTAGAGGCGGGCGGGGCAGATACGCAGTATTTT
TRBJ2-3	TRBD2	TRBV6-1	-	CASTEGGGSADTQYF	TGTGCCAGCACGGAAGGTGGCGGGAGTGCAGATACGCAGTATTTT
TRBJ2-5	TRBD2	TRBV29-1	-	CSVQNGRERETQYF	TGCAGCGTCCAAAACGGGCGGGAGCGAGAGACCCAGTACTTC
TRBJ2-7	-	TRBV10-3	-	CAISFIGPAGYEQYF	TGTGCCATCAGTTTTATAGGACCTGCTGGGTACGAGCAGTACTTC
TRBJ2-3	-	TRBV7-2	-	CASSLALGSPTDTQYF	TGTGCCAGCAGCTTAGCCCTGGGGAGCCCCACAGATACGCAGTATTTT
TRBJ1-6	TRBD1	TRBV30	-	CAFDRDRSPLHF	TGTGCCTTTGACAGGGATCGTTCACCCCTCCACTTT
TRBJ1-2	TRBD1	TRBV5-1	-	CASSRTGPGYTF	TGCGCCAGCAGCCGGACAGGGCCGGGCTACACCTTC
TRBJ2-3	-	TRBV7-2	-	CASSLGGRTTDTQYF	TGTGCCAGCAGCTTAGGAGGGAGGACCACAGATACGCAGTATTTT
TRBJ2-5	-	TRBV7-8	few	CASSLDQETQYF	TGTGCCAGCAGCTTAGACCAAGAGACCCAGTACTTC
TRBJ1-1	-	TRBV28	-	CASSSPSTVEAFF	TGTGCCAGCAGTTCCCCGTCGACAGTTGAAGCTTTCTTT
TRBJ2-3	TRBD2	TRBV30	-	CAWSAGLAGAVDTQYF	TGTGCCTGGAGTGCCGGACTAGCGGGAGCAGTAGATACGCAGTATTTT
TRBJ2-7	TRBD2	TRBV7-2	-	CASSLTSGSYEQYF	TGTGCCAGCAGCTTGACTAGCGGATCCTACGAGCAGTACTTC
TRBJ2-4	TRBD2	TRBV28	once	CASSFQTPGLGNIQYF	TGTGCCAGCAGTTTTCAGACCCCCGGACTAGGTAACATTCAGTACTTC
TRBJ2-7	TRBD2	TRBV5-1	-	CASSLRGLAGDSYEQYF	TGCGCCAGCAGCTTGCGCGGACTAGCGGGAGATTCCTACGAGCAGTACTTC
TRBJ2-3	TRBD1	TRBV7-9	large	CASSSPGQGLDVDTQYF	TGTGCCAGCAGCTCCCCGGGACAGGGATTGGATGTGGATACGCAGTATTTT
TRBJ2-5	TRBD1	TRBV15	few	CATSREGTGTETQYF	TGTGCCACCAGCAGAGAGGGGACAGGGACAGAGACCCAGTACTTC
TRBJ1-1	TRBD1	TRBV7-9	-	CASSTRDSSSEAFF	TGTGCCAGCAGCACGCGGGACAGTAGCTCGGAAGCTTTCTTT
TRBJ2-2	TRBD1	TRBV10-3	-	CAISESNQGQVTGELFF	TGTGCCATCAGTGAGTCGAATCAGGGACAGGTCACCGGGGAGCTGTTTTTT
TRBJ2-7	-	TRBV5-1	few	CASSFGPNYEQYF	TGCGCCAGCAGCTTTGGGCCAAACTACGAGCAGTACTTC
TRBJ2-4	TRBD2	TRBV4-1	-	CASSHVGLAGGKDTKNIQYF	TGCGCCAGCAGCCACGTAGGACTAGCGGGAGGGAAGGATACCAAAAACATTCAGTACTTC
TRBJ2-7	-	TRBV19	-	CASSPRGTGGVLEQYF	TGTGCCAGTAGTCCGCGGGGGACAGGTGGTGTTCTCGAGCAGTACTTC
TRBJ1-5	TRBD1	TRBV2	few	CASSVQGASSNQPQHF	TGTGCCAGCAGTGTACAGGGGGCCTCGAGCAATCAGCCCCAGCATTTT
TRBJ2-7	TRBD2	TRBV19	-	CASSSIPGLADREQYF	TGTGCCAGTAGTTCGATTCCGGGACTAGCGGACCGGGAGCAGTACTTC
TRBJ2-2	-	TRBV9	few	CASSVGHGELFF	TGTGCCAGCAGCGTTGGGCATGGGGAGCTGTTTTTT
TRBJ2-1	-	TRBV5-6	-	CASSWGETRNEQFF	TGTGCCAGCAGCTGGGGGGAGACCCGGAATGAGCAGTTCTTC
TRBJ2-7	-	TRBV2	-	CASTPAVYEQYF	TGTGCCAGCACGCCAGCGGTGTACGAGCAGTACTTC
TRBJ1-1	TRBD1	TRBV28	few	CASSHDRGHTEAFF	TGTGCCAGCAGTCACGACAGGGGACACACTGAAGCTTTCTTT
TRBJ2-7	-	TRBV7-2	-	CASSPSPGLDYEQYF	TGTGCCAGCAGCCCCTCGCCCGGACTTGACTACGAGCAGTACTTC
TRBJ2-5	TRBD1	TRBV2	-	CASSAGGTAGETQYF	TGTGCCAGCAGTGCAGGGGGTACGGCGGGAGAGACCCAGTACTTC
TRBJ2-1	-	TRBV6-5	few	CASSYGSMNNEQFF	TGTGCCAGCAGTTACGGGAGTATGAACAATGAGCAGTTCTTC
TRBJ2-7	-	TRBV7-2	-	CASSYTSFSSYEQYF	TGTGCCAGCAGCTACACTAGCTTTAGCTCCTACGAGCAGTACTTC
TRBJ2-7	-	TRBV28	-	CASSLWTRSSYEQYF	TGTGCCAGCAGTCTCTGGACCAGGAGCTCCTACGAGCAGTACTTC
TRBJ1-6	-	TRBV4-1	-	CASSQERGANSPLHF	TGCGCCAGCAGCCAAGAGCGGGGGGCTAATTCACCCCTCCACTTT
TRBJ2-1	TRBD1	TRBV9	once	CASSPSSLGTGFHEQFF	TGTGCCAGCAGCCCAAGTAGCCTCGGGACAGGTTTCCATGAGCAGTTCTTC